The source of this TCR beta chain is a study of identical twins. The study, taken as a whole, reports: Abundant beta clonotypes from cord blood bore fewer insertions; memory repertoires lacked this pattern.

One entry per CDR3 protein results from TCRdb running MiXCR on the 5' RACE reads. The data show a few hundred thousand distinct CDR3 sequences, 10% to 15% seen once. The length of the CDR3 is 15 residues. V dropped 3 bases and J dropped 5 bases, with 16 bases sitting between them. Germline loops: CDR1 KGHSH, CDR2 LQKENI. A word on this clonotype: Its antigen is as yet unknown.

This sample also belongs to another study, concerning yellow fever vaccine responses in identical twins.

This chain joins TRBV18 and TRBJ1-2, with D possibly matching TRBD1 (6 bases). This TCR came from a young woman in good health. Material: memory (CD45RO+) T cells sorted from blood. This chain's CDR3 is CASSPQGRGSYGYTF. The CDR3 region has the DNA TGTGCCAGCTCACCCCAGGGGAGAGGCAGTTATGGCTACACCTTC.